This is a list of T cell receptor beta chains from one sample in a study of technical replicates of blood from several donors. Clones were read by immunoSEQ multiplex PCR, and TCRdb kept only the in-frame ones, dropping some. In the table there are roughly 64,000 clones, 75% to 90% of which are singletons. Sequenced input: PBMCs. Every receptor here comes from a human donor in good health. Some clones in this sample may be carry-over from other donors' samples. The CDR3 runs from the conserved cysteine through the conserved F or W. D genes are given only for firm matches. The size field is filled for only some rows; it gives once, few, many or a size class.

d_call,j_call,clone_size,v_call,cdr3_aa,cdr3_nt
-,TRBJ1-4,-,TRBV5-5,CASSLGGPSRDKLFF,TGTGCCAGCAGCTTGGGAGGGCCCTCCAGAGACAAACTGTTTTTT
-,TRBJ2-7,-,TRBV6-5,CASSWGYSSYEQYF,TGTGCCAGCAGTTGGGGCTACAGCTCCTACGAGCAGTACTTC
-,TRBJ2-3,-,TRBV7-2,CASSLQLSQYF,TGTGCCAGCAGCTTACAACTGTCGCAGTATTTT
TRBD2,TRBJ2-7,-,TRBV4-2,CASSQGGGRAYEQYF,TGTGCCAGCAGCCAAGGGGGGGGACGGGCCTACGAGCAGTACTTC
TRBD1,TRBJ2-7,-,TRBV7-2,CASSLAAGGSYEQYF,TGTGCCAGCAGCTTAGCGGCAGGGGGCTCCTACGAGCAGTACTTC
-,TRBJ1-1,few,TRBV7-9,CASSLSSPTEAFF,TGTGCCAGCAGCTTATCATCCCCCACTGAAGCTTTCTTT
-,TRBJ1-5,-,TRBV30,CAWSTREGPQHF,TGTGCCTGGAGTACCAGGGAAGGACCCCAGCATTTT
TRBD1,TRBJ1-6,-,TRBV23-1,CASRPGTELHF,TGCGCCAGCAGGCCCGGGACAGAGCTCCACTTT
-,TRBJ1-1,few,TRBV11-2,CASSLTDYTEAFF,TGTGCCAGCAGCTTAACAGATTACACTGAAGCTTTCTTT
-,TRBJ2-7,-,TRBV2,CASSFRPDSYEQYF,TGTGCCAGCAGCTTCCGGCCGGACAGCTACGAGCAGTACTTC
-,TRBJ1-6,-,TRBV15,CATSPGTNRSPLHF,TGTGCCACCAGCCCGGGAACCAACCGTTCACCCCTCCACTTT
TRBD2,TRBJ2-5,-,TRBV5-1,CASSLALAGPTGETQYF,TGCGCCAGCAGCTTGGCACTAGCGGGCCCGACTGGAGAGACCCAGTACTTC
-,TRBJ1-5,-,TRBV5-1,CASSLGPGLRGQPQHF,TGCGCCAGCAGCTTGGGGCCGGGCCTAAGGGGTCAGCCCCAGCATTTT
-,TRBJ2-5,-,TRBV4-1,CASSQDHGGFWGTQYF,TGCGCCAGCAGCCAAGATCATGGCGGGTTCTGGGGGACCCAGTACTTC
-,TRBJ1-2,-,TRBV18,CASSPPSPLPPGYTF,TGTGCCAGCTCACCACCATCTCCCCTTCCTCCTGGCTACACCTTC
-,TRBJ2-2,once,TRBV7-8,CASSAREERGGELFF,TGTGCCAGCAGCGCCCGTGAAGAACGGGGCGGGGAGCTGTTTTTT
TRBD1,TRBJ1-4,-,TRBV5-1,CASSLRGQGYEKLFF,TGCGCCAGCAGCCTCCGGGGACAGGGGTATGAAAAACTGTTTTTT
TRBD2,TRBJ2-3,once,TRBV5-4,CASSTTSRNTDTQYF,TGTGCCAGCAGTACGACTAGCCGAAACACAGATACGCAGTATTTT
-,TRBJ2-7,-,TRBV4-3,CASSQDEARNEQYF,TGCGCCAGCAGCCAAGATGAGGCTAGGAACGAGCAGTACTTC
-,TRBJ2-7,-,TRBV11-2,CASSLEQGAYEQYF,TGTGCCAGCAGCTTAGAACAGGGAGCCTACGAGCAGTACTTC
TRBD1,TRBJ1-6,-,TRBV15,CATSREGAGGSSPLHF,TGTGCCACCAGCAGAGAGGGGGCAGGGGGTAGTTCACCCCTCCACTTT
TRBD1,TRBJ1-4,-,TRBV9,CASSLRDSGNEKLFF,TGTGCCAGCAGCCTCCGGGACAGTGGGAATGAAAAACTGTTTTTT
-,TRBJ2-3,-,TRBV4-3,CASSRRRFRHRGSDTQYF,TGCGCCAGCAGCCGAAGAAGGTTCAGACACCGGGGGTCAGATACGCAGTATTTT
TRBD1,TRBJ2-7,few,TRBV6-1,CATDRDRGQGEQYF,TGTGCCACGGACCGGGACAGGGGGCAAGGCGAGCAGTACTTC
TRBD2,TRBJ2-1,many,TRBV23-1,CASTTSGGENNEQFF,TGCGCCAGCACGACTAGCGGGGGTGAAAACAATGAGCAGTTCTTC
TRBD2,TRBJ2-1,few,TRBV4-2,CASSQDASGRGNEQFF,TGTGCCAGCAGCCAAGATGCTAGCGGGAGGGGCAATGAGCAGTTCTTC
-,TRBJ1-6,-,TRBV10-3,CAISESNNSPLHF,TGTGCCATCAGTGAGTCTAATAATTCACCCCTCCACTTT
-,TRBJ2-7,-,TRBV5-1,CASSLTSSSYEQYF,TGCGCCAGCAGCTTGACATCCAGCTCCTACGAGCAGTACTTC
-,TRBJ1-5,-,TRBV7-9,CASSFGGPDSNQPQHF,TGTGCCAGCAGCTTCGGGGGGCCGGATAGCAATCAGCCCCAGCATTTT
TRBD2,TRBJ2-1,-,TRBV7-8,CASSPSGDEQFF,TGTGCCAGCAGCCCTAGCGGGGACGAGCAGTTCTTC
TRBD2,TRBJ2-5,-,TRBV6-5,CASRPPGGPETQYF,TGTGCCAGCAGGCCCCCGGGGGGGCCTGAGACCCAGTACTTC
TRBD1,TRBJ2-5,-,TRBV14,CASSQVGTASKTQYF,TGTGCCAGCAGCCAAGTCGGGACAGCTAGCAAGACCCAGTACTTC
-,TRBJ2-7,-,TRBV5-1,CASSATGNYEQYF,TGCGCCAGCAGCGCTACAGGGAACTACGAGCAGTACTTC
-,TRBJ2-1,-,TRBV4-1,CASRDRMQGLNNEQFF,TGCGCCAGCCGTGACAGGATGCAGGGACTAAACAATGAGCAGTTCTTC
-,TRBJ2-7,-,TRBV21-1,CARMGEGIHEQYF,TGTGCCAGAATGGGGGAGGGGATCCACGAGCAGTACTTC
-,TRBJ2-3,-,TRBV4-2,CASSQVLLARGDTQYF,TGTGCCAGCAGCCAAGTTCTACTAGCCCGCGGAGATACGCAGTATTTT
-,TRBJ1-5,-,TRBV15,CATSRGAGSNQPQHF,TGTGCCACCAGCAGAGGGGCAGGTAGCAATCAGCCCCAGCATTTT
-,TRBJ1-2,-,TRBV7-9,CASSVIPYRRTAHFHGYTF,TGTGCCAGCAGCGTTATCCCATATAGAAGGACAGCGCATTTCCATGGCTACACCTTC
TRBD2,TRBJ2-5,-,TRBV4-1,CASSQVSAGGQETQYF,TGCGCCAGCAGCCAAGTAAGCGCGGGAGGTCAAGAGACCCAGTACTTC
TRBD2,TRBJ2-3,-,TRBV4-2,CASSQELAGGTDTQYF,TGTGCCAGCAGCCAAGAACTAGCGGGCGGCACAGATACGCAGTATTTT
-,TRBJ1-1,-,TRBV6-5,CASSKGGVQNTEAFF,TGTGCCAGCAGTAAAGGGGGGGTACAGAACACTGAAGCTTTCTTT
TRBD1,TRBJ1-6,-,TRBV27,CASSLSSTGVGTPLHF,TGTGCCAGCAGTTTATCAAGTACAGGGGTAGGTACACCCCTCCACTTT
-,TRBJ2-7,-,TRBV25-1,CASSARSEQYF,TGTGCCAGCAGTGCCAGGTCCGAGCAGTACTTC
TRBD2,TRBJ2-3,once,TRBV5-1,CASSYPAGEGTDTQYF,TGCGCCAGCAGCTACCCAGCGGGAGAAGGTACAGATACGCAGTATTTT